This T cell receptor beta chain is drawn from a study of cytomegalovirus exposure and HLA in healthy donors. Study findings and constraints: TCR beta chains numbering under 200 were designated cytomegalovirus-associated.

Germline V gene sequence: CDR1 SGHKS, CDR2 YYEKEE (reference sequence). With V trimmed by 2 bases and J by 5 bases, 3 bases remained unmatched. The CDR3 spans 13 residues. This clone has a count of ten or more. Its antigen is unknown. The method was immunoSEQ multiplex PCR; TCRdb's version includes in-frame clones alone and lacks a portion of them. The sample has about 130,000 clones, 70% to 85% seen once; the top ten hold roughly 29%. The specimen was PBMCs. This receptor was taken from a man in his thirties or forties in good health and CMV-seropositive. The chain recombines TRBV5-5 with TRBJ1-2; 7 bases fit TRBD1. CDR3 sequence (DNA): TGTGCCAGCAGCTTAGGGACAGATTATGGCTACACCTTC. Protein: CASSLGTDYGYTF.